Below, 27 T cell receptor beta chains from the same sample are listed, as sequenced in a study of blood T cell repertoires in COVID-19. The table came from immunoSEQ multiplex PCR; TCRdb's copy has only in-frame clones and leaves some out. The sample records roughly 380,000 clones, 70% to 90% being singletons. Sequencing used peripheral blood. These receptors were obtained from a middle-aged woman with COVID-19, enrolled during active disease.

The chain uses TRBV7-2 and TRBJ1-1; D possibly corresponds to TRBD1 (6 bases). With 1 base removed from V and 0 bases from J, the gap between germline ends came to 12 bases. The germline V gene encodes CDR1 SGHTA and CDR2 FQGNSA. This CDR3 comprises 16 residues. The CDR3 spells CASSLVRTVMNTEAFF. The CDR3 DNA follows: TGTGCCAGCAGCTTAGTCCGGACAGTTATGAACACTGAAGCTTTCTTT.

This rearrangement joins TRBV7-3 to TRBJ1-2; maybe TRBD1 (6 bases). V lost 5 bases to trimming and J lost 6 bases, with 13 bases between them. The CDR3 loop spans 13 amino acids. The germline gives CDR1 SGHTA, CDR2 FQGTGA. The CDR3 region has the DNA TGTGCCAGCAGCGGAAGGGCAGGGGATGGCTACACCTTC. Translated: CASSGRAGDGYTF.

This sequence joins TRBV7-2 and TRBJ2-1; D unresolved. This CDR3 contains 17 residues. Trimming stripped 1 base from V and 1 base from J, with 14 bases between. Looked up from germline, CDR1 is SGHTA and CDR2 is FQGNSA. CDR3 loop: CASSLGALVGSYNEQFF. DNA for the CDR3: TGTGCCAGCAGCTTAGGGGCTCTGGTCGGATCCTACAATGAGCAGTTCTTC. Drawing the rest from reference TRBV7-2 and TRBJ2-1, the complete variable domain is GAGVSQSPSNKVTEKGKDVELRCDPISGHTALYWYRQSLGQGLEFLIYFQGNSAPDKSGLPSDRFSAERTGGSVSTLTIQRTQQEDSAVYLCASSLGALVGSYNEQFFGPGTRLTVL.

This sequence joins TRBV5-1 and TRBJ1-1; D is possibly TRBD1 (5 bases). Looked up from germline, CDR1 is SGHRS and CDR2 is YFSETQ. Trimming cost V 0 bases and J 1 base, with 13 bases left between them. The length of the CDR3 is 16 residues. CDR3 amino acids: CASSLDVFTGNTEAFF. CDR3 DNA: TGCGCCAGCAGCTTGGATGTTTTTACAGGGAACACTGAAGCTTTCTTT.

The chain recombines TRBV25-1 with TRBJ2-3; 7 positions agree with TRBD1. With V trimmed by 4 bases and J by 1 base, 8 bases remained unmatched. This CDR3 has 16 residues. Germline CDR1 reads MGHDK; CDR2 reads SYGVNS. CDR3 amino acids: CASSGNRGFGTDTQYF. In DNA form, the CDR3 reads TGTGCCAGCAGTGGTAACAGGGGATTCGGCACAGATACGCAGTATTTT.

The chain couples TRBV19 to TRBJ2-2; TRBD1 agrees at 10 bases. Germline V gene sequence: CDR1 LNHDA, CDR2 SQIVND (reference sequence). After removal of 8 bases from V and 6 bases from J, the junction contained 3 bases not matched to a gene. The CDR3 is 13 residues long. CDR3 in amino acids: CASPGQGPGELFF. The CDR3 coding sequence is TGTGCCAGTCCGGGACAGGGGCCCGGGGAGCTGTTTTTT.

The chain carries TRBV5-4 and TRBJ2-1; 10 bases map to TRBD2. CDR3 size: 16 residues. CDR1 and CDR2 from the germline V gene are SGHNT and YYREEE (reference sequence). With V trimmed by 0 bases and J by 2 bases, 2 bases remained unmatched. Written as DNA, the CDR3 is TGTGCCAGCAGCTTGGGGACTAGCGGTACCTACAATGAGCAGTTCTTC. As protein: CASSLGTSGTYNEQFF.

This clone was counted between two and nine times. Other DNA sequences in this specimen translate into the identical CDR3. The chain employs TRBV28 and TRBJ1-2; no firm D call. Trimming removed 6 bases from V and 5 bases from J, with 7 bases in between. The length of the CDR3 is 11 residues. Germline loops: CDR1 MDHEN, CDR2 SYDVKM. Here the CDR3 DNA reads TGTGCCAGCAGGACATCATATGGCTACACCTTC. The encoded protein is CASRTSYGYTF.

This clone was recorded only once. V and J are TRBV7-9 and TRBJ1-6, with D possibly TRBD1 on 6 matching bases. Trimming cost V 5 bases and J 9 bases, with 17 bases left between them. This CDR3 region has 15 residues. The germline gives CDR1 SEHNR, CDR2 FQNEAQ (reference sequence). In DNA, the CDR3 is TGTGCCAGCAGCCCCAACAGGGACGGCTCTTCACCCCTCCACTTT. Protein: CASSPNRDGSSPLHF.

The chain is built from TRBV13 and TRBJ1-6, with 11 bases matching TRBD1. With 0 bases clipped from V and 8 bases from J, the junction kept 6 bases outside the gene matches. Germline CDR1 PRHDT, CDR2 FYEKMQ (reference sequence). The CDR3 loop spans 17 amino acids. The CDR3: CASSLGRTGGSHSPLHF. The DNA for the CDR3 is TGTGCCAGCAGCTTAGGCCGGACAGGGGGCTCCCATTCACCCCTCCACTTT.

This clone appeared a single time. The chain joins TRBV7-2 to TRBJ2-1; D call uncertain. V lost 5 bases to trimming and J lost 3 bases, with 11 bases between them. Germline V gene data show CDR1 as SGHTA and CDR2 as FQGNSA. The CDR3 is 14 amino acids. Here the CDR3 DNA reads TGTGCCAGCAGCCGTGAGAGGTTCTACAATGAGCAGTTCTTC. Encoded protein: CASSRERFYNEQFF.

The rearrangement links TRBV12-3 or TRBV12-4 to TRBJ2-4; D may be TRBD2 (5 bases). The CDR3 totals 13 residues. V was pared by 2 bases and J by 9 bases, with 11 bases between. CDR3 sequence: CASSLLGRSIQYF. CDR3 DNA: TGTGCCAGCAGTTTATTAGGGAGAAGCATTCAGTACTTC.

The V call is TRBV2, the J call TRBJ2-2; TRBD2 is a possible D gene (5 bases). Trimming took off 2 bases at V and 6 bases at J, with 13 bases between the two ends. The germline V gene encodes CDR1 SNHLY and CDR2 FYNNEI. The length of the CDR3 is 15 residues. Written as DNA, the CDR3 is TGTGCCAGCAGTGAAAGGAGCCTAGCCGCCGGGGAGCTGTTTTTT. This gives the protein CASSERSLAAGELFF.

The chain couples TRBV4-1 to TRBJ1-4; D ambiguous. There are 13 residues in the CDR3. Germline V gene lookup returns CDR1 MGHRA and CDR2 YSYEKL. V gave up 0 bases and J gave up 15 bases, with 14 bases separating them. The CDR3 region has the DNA TGCGCCAGCAGCCAAGATGACTCAACGCCCGTGTTTTTT. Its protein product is CASSQDDSTPVFF.

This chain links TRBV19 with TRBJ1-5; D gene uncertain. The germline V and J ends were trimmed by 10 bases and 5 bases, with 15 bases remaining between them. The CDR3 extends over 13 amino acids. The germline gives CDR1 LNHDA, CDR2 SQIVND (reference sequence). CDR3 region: CATSRYRDQPQHF. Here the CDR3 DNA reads TGTGCCACCAGTAGGTATCGGGATCAGCCCCAGCATTTT.

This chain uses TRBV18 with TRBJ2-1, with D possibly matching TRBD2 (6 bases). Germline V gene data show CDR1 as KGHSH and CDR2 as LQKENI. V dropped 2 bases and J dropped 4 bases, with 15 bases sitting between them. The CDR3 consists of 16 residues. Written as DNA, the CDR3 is TGTGCCAGCTCACCAACTATAAGCGGGTTATACAATGAGCAGTTCTTC. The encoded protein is CASSPTISGLYNEQFF.

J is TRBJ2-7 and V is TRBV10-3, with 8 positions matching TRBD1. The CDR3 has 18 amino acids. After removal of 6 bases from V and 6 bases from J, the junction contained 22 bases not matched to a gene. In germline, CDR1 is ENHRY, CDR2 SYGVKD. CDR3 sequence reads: CAISDSRGQVGESGEQYF. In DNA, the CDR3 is TGTGCCATCAGCGACTCTCGGGGACAGGTGGGGGAATCCGGCGAGCAGTACTTC.

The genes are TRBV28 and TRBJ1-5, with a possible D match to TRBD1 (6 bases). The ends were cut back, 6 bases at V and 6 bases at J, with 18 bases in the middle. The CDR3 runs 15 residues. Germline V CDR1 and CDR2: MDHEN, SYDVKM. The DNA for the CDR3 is TGTGCCAGCAGCACACCCCGAGGGGGAACTCAGCCCCAGCATTTT. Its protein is CASSTPRGGTQPQHF.

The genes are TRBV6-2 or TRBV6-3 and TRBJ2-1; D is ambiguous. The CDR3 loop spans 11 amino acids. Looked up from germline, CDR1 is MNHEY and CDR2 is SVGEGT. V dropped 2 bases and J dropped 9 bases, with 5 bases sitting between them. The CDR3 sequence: CASSYSTEQFF. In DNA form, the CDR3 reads TGTGCCAGCAGTTACAGCACTGAGCAGTTCTTC.

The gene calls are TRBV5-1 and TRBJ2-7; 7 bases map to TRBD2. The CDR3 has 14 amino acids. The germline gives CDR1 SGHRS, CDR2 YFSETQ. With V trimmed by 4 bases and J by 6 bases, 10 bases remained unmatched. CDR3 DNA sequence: TGCGCCAGCAGCCCCCGACTAGCCCAAATCGAGCAGTACTTC. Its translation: CASSPRLAQIEQYF.

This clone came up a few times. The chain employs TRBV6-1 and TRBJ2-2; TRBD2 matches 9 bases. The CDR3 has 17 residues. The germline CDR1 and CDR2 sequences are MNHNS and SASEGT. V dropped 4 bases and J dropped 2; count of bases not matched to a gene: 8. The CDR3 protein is CASSAHLAGTNTGELFF. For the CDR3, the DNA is TGTGCCAGCAGTGCCCACCTAGCGGGAACCAACACCGGGGAGCTGTTTTTT.

CDR3 bases: TGCGCCAGCAGCCATCCCCGGACAGTTCGAGATGGCTACACCTTC. Protein product: CASSHPRTVRDGYTF. The chain combines TRBV4-1 with TRBJ1-2, with D possibly being TRBD1 (6 bases). Trimming left V 3 bases short and J 6 bases short, with 17 bases between. The CDR3 has 15 residues. Germline-derived CDR1 and CDR2 are MGHRA and YSYEKL.

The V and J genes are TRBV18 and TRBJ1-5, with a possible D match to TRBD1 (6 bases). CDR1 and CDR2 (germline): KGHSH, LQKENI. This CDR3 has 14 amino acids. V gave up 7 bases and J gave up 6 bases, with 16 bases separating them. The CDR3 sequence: CASCPGQGSQPQHF. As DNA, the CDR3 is TGTGCCAGCTGTCCGGGACAAGGTTCTCAGCCCCAGCATTTT.

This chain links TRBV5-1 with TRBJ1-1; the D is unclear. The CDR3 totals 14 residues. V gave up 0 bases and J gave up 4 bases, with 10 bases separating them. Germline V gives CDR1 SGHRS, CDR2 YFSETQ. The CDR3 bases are TGCGCCAGCAGCTTGGCTCCCGGCGGCACTGAAGCTTTCTTT. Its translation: CASSLAPGGTEAFF. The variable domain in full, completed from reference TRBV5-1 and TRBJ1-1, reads KAGVTQTPRYLIKTRGQQVTLSCSPISGHRSVSWYQQTPGQGLQFLFEYFSETQRNKGNFPGRFSGRQFSNSRSEMNVSTLELGDSALYLCASSLAPGGTEAFFGQGTRLTVV.

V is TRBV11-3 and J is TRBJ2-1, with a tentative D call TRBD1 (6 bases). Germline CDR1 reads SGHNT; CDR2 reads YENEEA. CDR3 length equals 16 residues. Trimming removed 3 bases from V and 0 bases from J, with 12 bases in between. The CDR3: CASSFSSGVSYNEQFF. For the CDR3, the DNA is TGTGCCAGCAGCTTCTCATCAGGGGTCTCCTACAATGAGCAGTTCTTC.

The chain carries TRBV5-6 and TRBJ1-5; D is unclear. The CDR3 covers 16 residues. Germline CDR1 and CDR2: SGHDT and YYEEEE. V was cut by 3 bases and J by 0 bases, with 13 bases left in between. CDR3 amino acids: CASSSFGRYSNQPQHF. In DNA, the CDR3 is TGTGCCAGCAGCTCCTTCGGCAGGTATAGCAATCAGCCCCAGCATTTT.

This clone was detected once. The CDR3 DNA reads TGTGCCAGCAGTCCCTCAGGGTTGCCCTACGAGCAGTACTTC. It specifies CASSPSGLPYEQYF. The rearrangement joins TRBV5-5 to TRBJ2-7; weak D call: TRBD1 (5 bases). Looked up from germline, CDR1 is SGHKS and CDR2 is YYEKEE (reference sequence). V was cut by 5 bases and J by 2 bases, with 14 bases left in between. The CDR3 has 14 residues.